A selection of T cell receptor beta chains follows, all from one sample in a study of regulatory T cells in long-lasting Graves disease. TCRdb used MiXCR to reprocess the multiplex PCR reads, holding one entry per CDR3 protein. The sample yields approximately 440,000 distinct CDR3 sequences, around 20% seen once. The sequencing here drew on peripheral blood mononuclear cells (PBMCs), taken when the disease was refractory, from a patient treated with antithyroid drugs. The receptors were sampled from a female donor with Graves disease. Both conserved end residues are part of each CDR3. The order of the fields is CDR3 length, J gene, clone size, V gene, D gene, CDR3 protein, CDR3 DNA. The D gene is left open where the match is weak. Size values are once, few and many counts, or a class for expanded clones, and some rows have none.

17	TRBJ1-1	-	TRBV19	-	CASSTVTGGRGNTEAFF	TGTGCCAGTAGTACCGTTACCGGGGGCAGGGGGAACACTGAAGCTTTCTTT
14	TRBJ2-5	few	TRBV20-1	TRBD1	CSARGDSMGETQYF	TGCAGTGCTAGGGGGGACAGCATGGGGGAGACCCAGTACTTC
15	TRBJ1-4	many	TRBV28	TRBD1	CASSRAGTGDEKLFF	TGTGCCAGCAGCAGAGCCGGGACAGGGGACGAAAAACTGTTTTTT
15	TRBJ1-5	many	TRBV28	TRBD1	CASQTGGPGNQPQHF	TGTGCCAGCCAGACAGGGGGTCCGGGCAATCAGCCCCAGCATTTT
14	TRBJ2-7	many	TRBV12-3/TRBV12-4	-	CASSLGGLTYEQYF	TGTGCCAGCAGCTTGGGGGGTCTAACCTACGAGCAGTACTTC
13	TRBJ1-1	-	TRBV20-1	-	CSARTEMNTEAFF	TGCAGTGCTCGGACGGAGATGAACACTGAAGCTTTCTTT
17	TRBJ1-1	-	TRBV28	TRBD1	CASSLYPLKQGDTEAFF	TGTGCCAGCAGTCTTTACCCACTAAAACAGGGGGACACTGAAGCTTTCTTT
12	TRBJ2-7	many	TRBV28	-	CATGRVGYEQYF	TGTGCTACGGGCAGGGTGGGGTACGAGCAGTACTTC
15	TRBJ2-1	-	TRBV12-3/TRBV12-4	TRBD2	CASALSSSGVNEQFF	TGTGCCAGCGCCCTATCATCAAGCGGGGTAAATGAGCAGTTCTTC
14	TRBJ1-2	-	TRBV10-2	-	CASSEGALNYGYTF	TGCGCCAGCAGTGAGGGGGCCCTTAACTATGGCTACACCTTC
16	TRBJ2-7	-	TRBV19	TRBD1	CASSAGDRGPTGEQYF	TGTGCCAGTAGCGCGGGGGACAGGGGGCCTACGGGCGAGCAGTACTTC
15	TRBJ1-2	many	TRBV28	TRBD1	CASSFEQGRVYGYTF	TGTGCCAGCAGTTTCGAACAGGGGAGGGTATATGGCTACACCTTC
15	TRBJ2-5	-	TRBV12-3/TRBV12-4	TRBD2	CASSLDCGSQETQYF	TGTGCCAGCAGTTTGGATTGCGGGAGCCAAGAGACCCAGTACTTC
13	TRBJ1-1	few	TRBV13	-	CASSLGGTIEAFF	TGTGCCAGCAGCTTGGGCGGGACAATTGAAGCTTTCTTT
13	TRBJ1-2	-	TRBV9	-	CASSAGSNYGYTF	TGTGCCAGCAGCGCGGGCAGCAACTATGGCTACACCTTC
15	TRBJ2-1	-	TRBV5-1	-	CASRALAPSYNEQFF	TGCGCCAGCCGGGCTCTAGCCCCCTCCTACAATGAGCAGTTCTTC
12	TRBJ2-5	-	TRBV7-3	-	CASSPTGEPQYF	TGTGCCAGCAGCCCGACCGGAGAGCCCCAGTACTTC
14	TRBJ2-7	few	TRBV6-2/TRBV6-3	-	CASSYTGVGREQYF	TGTGCCAGCAGTTATACGGGAGTCGGTCGCGAGCAGTACTTC
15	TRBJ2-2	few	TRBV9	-	CASSVDFGGSGELFF	TGTGCCAGCAGCGTAGATTTCGGGGGATCCGGGGAGCTGTTTTTT
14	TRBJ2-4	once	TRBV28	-	CASSSITGIYIQYF	TGTGCCAGCAGCTCTATTACAGGGATTTACATTCAGTACTTC
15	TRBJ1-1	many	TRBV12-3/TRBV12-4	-	CASAFEGTGGTEAFF	TGTGCCAGCGCTTTTGAGGGGACGGGGGGGACTGAAGCTTTCTTT
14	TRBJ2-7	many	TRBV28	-	CASSLEGLPHEQYF	TGTGCCAGCTCTCTGGAGGGTCTTCCGCACGAGCAGTACTTC
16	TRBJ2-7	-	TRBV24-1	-	CATSDLGRLYPYEQYF	TGTGCCACCAGTGATTTAGGACGCCTATACCCCTACGAGCAGTACTTC
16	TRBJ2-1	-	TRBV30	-	CAWSRPGLPSYNEQFF	TGTGCCTGGAGTCGACCGGGACTTCCATCCTACAATGAGCAGTTCTTC
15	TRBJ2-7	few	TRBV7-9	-	CASSLAGGHFGEQYF	TGTGCCAGCAGCTTAGCTGGGGGACATTTCGGCGAGCAGTACTTC
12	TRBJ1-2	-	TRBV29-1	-	CSVDGGGYGYTF	TGCAGCGTTGACGGGGGAGGCTATGGCTACACCTTC
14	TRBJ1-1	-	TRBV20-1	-	CSARGGQRNTEAFF	TGCAGTGCTAGAGGCGGACAGAGGAACACTGAAGCTTTCTTT
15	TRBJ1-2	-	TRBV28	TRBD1	CASRGPGQGGYGYTF	TGTGCCAGCAGAGGACCTGGACAGGGAGGTTATGGCTACACCTTC
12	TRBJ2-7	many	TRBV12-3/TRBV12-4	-	CASSPTGSEQYF	TGTGCCAGCAGTCCCACAGGGAGCGAGCAGTACTTC
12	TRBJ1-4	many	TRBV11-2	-	CASSKVNEKLFF	TGTGCCAGCAGTAAAGTGAATGAAAAACTGTTTTTT
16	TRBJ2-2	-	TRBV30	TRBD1	CAWTRDRGLNTGELFF	TGTGCCTGGACCCGGGACAGGGGCCTAAACACCGGGGAGCTGTTTTTT
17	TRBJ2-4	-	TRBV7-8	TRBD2	CASSLTGLADSKNIQYF	TGTGCCAGCAGCTTAACGGGACTAGCGGATTCCAAAAACATTCAGTACTTC
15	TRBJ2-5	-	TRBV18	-	CASSPPAWSQETQYF	TGTGCCAGCTCACCTCCGGCCTGGTCACAAGAGACCCAGTACTTC
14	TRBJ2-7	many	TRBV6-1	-	CASKQGGAWYEQYF	TGTGCCAGCAAACAGGGGGGGGCTTGGTACGAGCAGTACTTC
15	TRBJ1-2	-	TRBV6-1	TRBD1	CASSRDRDSLYGYTF	TGTGCCAGCAGCCGTGATCGGGACAGCCTATATGGCTACACCTTC
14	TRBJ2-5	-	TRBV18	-	CASSQATGWETQYF	TGTGCCAGCTCACAAGCGACAGGATGGGAGACCCAGTACTTC
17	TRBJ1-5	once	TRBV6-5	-	CASSLILNINSNQPQHF	TGTGCCAGCAGTTTAATCCTGAACATTAATAGCAATCAGCCCCAGCATTTT
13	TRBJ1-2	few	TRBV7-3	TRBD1	CASSETGVHGYTF	TGTGCCAGCAGCGAAACAGGGGTTCATGGCTACACCTTC
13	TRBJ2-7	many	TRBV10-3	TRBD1	CAINPGQGYEQYF	TGTGCCATCAATCCGGGACAGGGCTACGAGCAGTACTTC